Listed below are T cell receptor beta chains from one sample, sequenced in a study of cytomegalovirus exposure and HLA in healthy donors. TCRdb keeps only in-frame clones here, not all; method: immunoSEQ multiplex PCR. The repertoire has 200,000 or so clones, about 80% of them found once; the top ten carry 0.63%. Sequencing input: PBMCs. The receptors were gathered from a young man in good health and CMV-seronegative. CDR3s include the opening cysteine and the closing phenylalanine or tryptophan. The order of the fields is CDR3 protein, CDR3 DNA, J gene, clone size, D gene, V gene. A D gene is named only where the DNA matches it firmly. Part of the rows lack a size; the others show once, few, many or a class for expanded clones.

CDR3 protein: CASSLAGASDTQYF
CDR3 DNA: TGCGCCAGCAGCCTGGCGGGAGCGAGTGATACGCAGTATTTT
J gene: TRBJ2-3
clone size: few
D gene: TRBD2
V gene: TRBV10-1

CDR3 protein: CASRRGNEQFF
CDR3 DNA: TGTGCCAGTAGAAGGGGTAATGAGCAGTTCTTC
J gene: TRBJ2-1
clone size: -
D gene: -
V gene: TRBV19

CDR3 protein: CASTDTYEQYF
CDR3 DNA: TGTGCCAGCACCGACACCTACGAGCAGTACTTC
J gene: TRBJ2-7
clone size: -
D gene: -
V gene: TRBV28

CDR3 protein: CASRRAGAPISYEQYF
CDR3 DNA: TGTGCCTCACGAAGGGCAGGGGCCCCCATATCCTACGAGCAGTACTTC
J gene: TRBJ2-7
clone size: -
D gene: -
V gene: TRBV30

CDR3 protein: CASSLRATYNEQFF
CDR3 DNA: TGTGCCAGCAGTTTGAGGGCAACCTACAATGAGCAGTTCTTC
J gene: TRBJ2-1
clone size: -
D gene: -
V gene: TRBV28

CDR3 protein: CAWSVRSPTSGRNEQFF
CDR3 DNA: TGTGCCTGGAGTGTACGTTCCCCGACTAGCGGGAGAAATGAGCAGTTCTTC
J gene: TRBJ2-1
clone size: -
D gene: TRBD2
V gene: TRBV30

CDR3 protein: CASSLAGTRSYEQYF
CDR3 DNA: TGTGCCAGCAGCTTGGCTGGGACACGATCCTACGAGCAGTACTTC
J gene: TRBJ2-7
clone size: -
D gene: -
V gene: TRBV5-6

CDR3 protein: CASSVYTGISYGYTF
CDR3 DNA: TGTGCCAGCAGCGTTTATACAGGGATCAGCTATGGCTACACCTTC
J gene: TRBJ1-2
clone size: few
D gene: -
V gene: TRBV6-1

CDR3 protein: CASSFGLPADSQYF
CDR3 DNA: TGTGCCAGCAGCTTCGGACTACCGGCAGATTCCCAGTACTTC
J gene: TRBJ2-5
clone size: -
D gene: -
V gene: TRBV7-8

CDR3 protein: CASSLEGNGEQYF
CDR3 DNA: TGTGCCAGCAGTTTGGAGGGGAACGGCGAGCAGTACTTC
J gene: TRBJ2-7
clone size: -
D gene: -
V gene: TRBV27

CDR3 protein: CASSTSTGSAEAFF
CDR3 DNA: TGTGCCAGTAGTACCTCGACAGGGTCTGCTGAAGCTTTCTTT
J gene: TRBJ1-1
clone size: -
D gene: TRBD1
V gene: TRBV19

CDR3 protein: CASRGTGSSYEQYF
CDR3 DNA: TGTGCCAGCAGAGGGACAGGGAGCTCCTACGAGCAGTACTTC
J gene: TRBJ2-7
clone size: -
D gene: TRBD1
V gene: TRBV28

CDR3 protein: CASRDRGRVNTEAFF
CDR3 DNA: TGTGCCAGTAGAGACAGGGGGCGCGTGAACACTGAAGCTTTCTTT
J gene: TRBJ1-1
clone size: -
D gene: TRBD1
V gene: TRBV27

CDR3 protein: CASSLKPGDYEQYF
CDR3 DNA: TGTGCCAGCAGCTTAAAGCCAGGTGACTACGAGCAGTACTTC
J gene: TRBJ2-7
clone size: -
D gene: -
V gene: TRBV7-9

CDR3 protein: CASSSSGSLYNEQFF
CDR3 DNA: TGTGCCAGCAGTTCCAGCGGGAGTCTTTACAATGAGCAGTTCTTC
J gene: TRBJ2-1
clone size: -
D gene: TRBD2
V gene: TRBV27

CDR3 protein: CASSSPPGVEQYF
CDR3 DNA: TGTGCCAGCAGCTCCCCGCCGGGGGTTGAGCAGTACTTC
J gene: TRBJ2-7
clone size: -
D gene: -
V gene: TRBV7-3

CDR3 protein: CASGGGGGTEAFF
CDR3 DNA: TGTGCCAGCGGGGGGGGTGGGGGCACTGAAGCTTTCTTT
J gene: TRBJ1-1
clone size: -
D gene: -
V gene: TRBV7-2

CDR3 protein: CASTPRGFNYGYTF
CDR3 DNA: TGTGCCAGCACTCCAAGGGGCTTTAACTATGGCTACACCTTC
J gene: TRBJ1-2
clone size: -
D gene: -
V gene: TRBV2

CDR3 protein: CASKMGEKRNQPQHF
CDR3 DNA: TGTGCCAGCAAGATGGGCGAAAAACGCAATCAGCCCCAGCATTTT
J gene: TRBJ1-5
clone size: -
D gene: -
V gene: TRBV6-1

CDR3 protein: CASSFAVVNQPQHF
CDR3 DNA: TGTGCCAGCAGCTTCGCAGTGGTCAATCAGCCCCAGCATTTT
J gene: TRBJ1-5
clone size: -
D gene: -
V gene: TRBV7-3

CDR3 protein: CASSLTYRGRFEKLFF
CDR3 DNA: TGTGCCAGCAGCTTAACCTACAGGGGGCGGTTTGAAAAACTGTTTTTT
J gene: TRBJ1-4
clone size: -
D gene: TRBD1
V gene: TRBV5-7

CDR3 protein: CAISARGRDTGELFF
CDR3 DNA: TGTGCCATCAGTGCGAGGGGGAGGGACACCGGGGAGCTGTTTTTT
J gene: TRBJ2-2
clone size: -
D gene: -
V gene: TRBV10-3

CDR3 protein: CASSILPAGDYNEQFF
CDR3 DNA: TGTGCCAGTAGTATCTTGCCGGCAGGGGACTACAATGAGCAGTTCTTC
J gene: TRBJ2-1
clone size: -
D gene: -
V gene: TRBV19

CDR3 protein: CASGLGRFNEQFF
CDR3 DNA: TGTGCTAGTGGACTCGGGAGGTTCAATGAGCAGTTCTTC
J gene: TRBJ2-1
clone size: -
D gene: TRBD2
V gene: TRBV12-5

CDR3 protein: CAISSSNQPQHF
CDR3 DNA: TGTGCCATCAGTTCCAGTAATCAGCCCCAGCATTTT
J gene: TRBJ1-5
clone size: once
D gene: -
V gene: TRBV10-3

CDR3 protein: CASSLQGVENTEAFF
CDR3 DNA: TGTGCCAGCAGCCTACAGGGGGTAGAGAACACTGAAGCTTTCTTT
J gene: TRBJ1-1
clone size: -
D gene: TRBD1
V gene: TRBV7-9

CDR3 protein: CATSRGGTIYTDTQYF
CDR3 DNA: TGTGCCACCAGCAGAGGAGGCACAATTTACACAGATACGCAGTATTTT
J gene: TRBJ2-3
clone size: -
D gene: -
V gene: TRBV15

CDR3 protein: CASSLGRLSYNEQFF
CDR3 DNA: TGTGCCAGCAGTCTGGGGCGGTTATCCTACAATGAGCAGTTCTTC
J gene: TRBJ2-1
clone size: few
D gene: -
V gene: TRBV9

CDR3 protein: CASRPREENTEAFF
CDR3 DNA: TGCGCCAGCAGGCCCAGGGAGGAGAACACTGAAGCTTTCTTT
J gene: TRBJ1-1
clone size: few
D gene: -
V gene: TRBV4-1

CDR3 protein: CASSPFGQDMNTEAFF
CDR3 DNA: TGTGCCAGCTCACCCTTCGGACAGGACATGAACACTGAAGCTTTCTTT
J gene: TRBJ1-1
clone size: -
D gene: TRBD1
V gene: TRBV18

CDR3 protein: CASSEWDLGLAGGNEQFF
CDR3 DNA: TGTGCCAGCAGTGAATGGGACTTGGGACTAGCGGGGGGCAATGAGCAGTTCTTC
J gene: TRBJ2-1
clone size: -
D gene: TRBD2
V gene: TRBV2

CDR3 protein: CASNQVSRTEAFF
CDR3 DNA: TGTGCCAGTAATCAGGTATCACGCACTGAAGCTTTCTTT
J gene: TRBJ1-1
clone size: -
D gene: -
V gene: TRBV19

CDR3 protein: CASRPLAGAGEQYF
CDR3 DNA: TGTGCCAGCAGGCCGCTAGCGGGGGCCGGGGAGCAGTACTTC
J gene: TRBJ2-7
clone size: -
D gene: TRBD2
V gene: TRBV6-5

CDR3 protein: CASSPIRGAKNIQYF
CDR3 DNA: TGTGCCAGCAGCCCCATCCGAGGGGCCAAAAACATTCAGTACTTC
J gene: TRBJ2-4
clone size: -
D gene: -
V gene: TRBV6-1

CDR3 protein: CATSRITGDTEAFF
CDR3 DNA: TGTGCCACCAGCAGGATAACAGGGGACACTGAAGCTTTCTTT
J gene: TRBJ1-1
clone size: -
D gene: TRBD1
V gene: TRBV15

CDR3 protein: CASSGGMGQGAYEQYF
CDR3 DNA: TGTGCCAGCAGCGGCGGAATGGGACAGGGGGCCTACGAGCAGTACTTC
J gene: TRBJ2-7
clone size: -
D gene: TRBD1
V gene: TRBV9

CDR3 protein: CASSYSGGERETQYF
CDR3 DNA: TGCGCCAGCAGCTACTCAGGGGGCGAAAGGGAGACCCAGTACTTC
J gene: TRBJ2-5
clone size: -
D gene: TRBD1
V gene: TRBV5-1

CDR3 protein: CASRGTPPETQYF
CDR3 DNA: TGTGCCAGCCGCGGGACTCCGCCAGAGACCCAGTACTTC
J gene: TRBJ2-5
clone size: -
D gene: -
V gene: TRBV25-1

CDR3 protein: CASSFPGGSSYNEQFF
CDR3 DNA: TGTGCCAGCAGCTTCCCAGGGGGGAGCTCCTACAATGAGCAGTTCTTC
J gene: TRBJ2-1
clone size: -
D gene: -
V gene: TRBV5-8

CDR3 protein: CASSYSLGQGYEQYF
CDR3 DNA: TGTGCCAGCAGTTACTCGTTGGGACAGGGGTACGAGCAGTACTTC
J gene: TRBJ2-7
clone size: once
D gene: TRBD1
V gene: TRBV6-5

CDR3 protein: CACVPREGGPNNEQFF
CDR3 DNA: TGTGCCTGCGTCCCCCGGGAGGGAGGACCCAACAATGAGCAGTTCTTC
J gene: TRBJ2-1
clone size: -
D gene: TRBD2
V gene: TRBV30

CDR3 protein: CASRVSGEQYF
CDR3 DNA: TGTGCCAGCAGGGTAAGCGGCGAGCAGTACTTC
J gene: TRBJ2-7
clone size: once
D gene: -
V gene: TRBV6-5

CDR3 protein: CASSEYLWVRF
CDR3 DNA: TGTGCCAGCAGTGAATATCTCTGGGTGAGGTTC
J gene: TRBJ2-7
clone size: -
D gene: -
V gene: TRBV6-1

CDR3 protein: CASSQVDMGLAGANEQFF
CDR3 DNA: TGCGCCAGCAGCCAAGTGGACATGGGACTAGCGGGAGCCAATGAGCAGTTCTTC
J gene: TRBJ2-1
clone size: -
D gene: TRBD2
V gene: TRBV4-1

CDR3 protein: CASSFEGQGYGYTF
CDR3 DNA: TGTGCCAGCAGCTTCGAGGGACAGGGCTATGGCTACACCTTC
J gene: TRBJ1-2
clone size: -
D gene: TRBD1
V gene: TRBV7-9

CDR3 protein: CASRGTSGSLETGELFF
CDR3 DNA: TGTGCCAGCAGAGGGACTAGCGGGTCTCTGGAGACCGGGGAGCTGTTTTTT
J gene: TRBJ2-2
clone size: few
D gene: TRBD2
V gene: TRBV2